This T cell receptor (beta chain) was obtained from a study of blood T cell repertoires in COVID-19. The overall study: There were acute and convalescent COVID-19 samples, and they came from the United States, Italy and Spain. Sample material is recorded as cDNA or gDNA derived from T cells, B-cell-depleted T cells, or PBMCs.

Per the authors' pipeline: Cell counts per sample came from amplifying reference gene primers. Some clones are missing from TCRdb's copy, which holds only in-frame ones; the method was immunoSEQ multiplex PCR. D and trimming come from the DNA, and the V and J calls and clone size come from that table. The sample lists over 130,000 clones, 87% occurring once. This CDR3 is 18 amino acids long. CDR1 and CDR2 from the germline V gene are LGHNA and YSLEER. V shed 1 base, J shed 4 bases, and the junction held 11 bases outside the gene matches. What was sequenced was peripheral blood. This TCR derives from a woman aged 60-75 years with active or convalescent COVID-19. The chain uses TRBV4-3 and TRBJ2-2, with TRBD2 matching 8 bases. DNA of the CDR3: TGCGCCAGCAGCCAAGTGGCCGGGGGGGCAACGGGCACCGGGGAGCTGTTTTTT. This encodes CASSQVAGGATGTGELFF.